The 27 T cell receptor beta chains below come from one sample, sequenced in a study of T cell clusters in autoimmune cytopenias. Multiplex touch-down PCR amplified TRB using TRB-A and TRB-B pools in one tube. After re-calling the multiplex PCR reads, TCRdb lists one entry per CDR3 protein, DNA absent. This sample's clone table lists about 5,000 distinct CDR3 sequences. Each sample's input was around 270 ng genomic DNA, some 38,000 genome equivalents. The specimen was peripheral blood. Receptors were obtained from a human donor with an autoimmune cytopenia or autoimmune hepatitis (not recorded which).

The chain links TRBV6-5 to TRBJ2-6; TCRdb's D call of TRBD1 is untestable without DNA. CDR3 length equals 17 residues. Germline loops: CDR1 MNHEY, CDR2 SVGAGI. CDR3: CASSYGARGSGANVLTF.

This clonotype is called medium-sized (0.01 to 0.1%) based on its frequency. The rearrangement joins TRBV29-1 to TRBJ1-5; checking the TCRdb D call of TRBD1 is not possible without DNA. CDR3 size: 17 residues. Looked up from germline, CDR1 is SQVTM and CDR2 is ANQGSEA. This CDR3 reads CSVEDRGRLPINQPQHF.

This clonotype is called medium-sized based on its frequency. The chain carries TRBV19 and TRBJ2-6; the TCRdb D gene call, TRBD1, has no DNA to confirm it. Looked up from germline, CDR1 is LNHDA and CDR2 is SQIVND (reference sequence). The CDR3 consists of 16 residues. The CDR3: CASRGTTSSGANVLTF.

Its frequency marks this clonotype as medium-sized. The chain links TRBV5-4 to TRBJ1-1. CDR1 is SGHNT and CDR2 is YYREEE in the germline V gene (reference sequence). This CDR3 spans 13 amino acids. The CDR3 protein is CASSSAPNTEAFF.

According to its frequency, this clonotype is medium-sized. V gene TRBV19 combines with J gene TRBJ2-7; the TCRdb call, TRBD1, lacks DNA for checking. In germline, CDR1 is LNHDA, CDR2 SQIVND (reference sequence). The CDR3 runs 13 residues. CDR3 sequence: CASRPGGQHEQYF.

Measured by frequency, this clonotype is medium-sized (0.01 to 0.1%). This chain uses TRBV19 with TRBJ2-5; TCRdb indicates TRBD2, and absent DNA this call remains unverified. Germline assignment: CDR1 LNHDA and CDR2 SQIVND (reference sequence). The CDR3 has 18 amino acids. CDR3 sequence: CASLRVRGTSGGEETQYF.

According to its frequency, this clonotype is medium-sized. The chain couples TRBV5-4 to TRBJ2-1; the D call from TCRdb, TRBD2, cannot be confirmed without DNA. Germline V gene data show CDR1 as SGHNT and CDR2 as YYREEE (reference sequence). This CDR3 is built from 14 residues. The CDR3 sequence is CASSPTSGSPEQFF.

The chain links TRBV12-3 or TRBV12-4 to TRBJ1-3; lacking DNA, the TRBD1 call made by TCRdb goes unchecked. This CDR3 comprises 14 residues. The CDR3 region is CASSNDRTGNTIYF.

Judged by frequency, this clonotype is medium-sized. The chain uses TRBV29-1 and TRBJ2-1; TCRdb's D call, TRBD2, is unchecked because there is no DNA. CDR1 is SQVTM, CDR2 ANQGSEA, per germline. The CDR3 totals 14 residues. CDR3 amino acids: CSVPGLAGESEQFF.

The CDR3 protein is CASGLNEKLFF. The chain recombines TRBV12-5 with TRBJ1-4. This CDR3 region has 11 residues. Germline V gene lookup returns CDR1 LGHNT and CDR2 FRNRAP. The whole variable domain, remainder taken from reference TRBV12-5 and TRBJ1-4, is DARVTQTPRHKVTEMGQEVTMRCQPILGHNTVFWYRQTMMQGLELLAYFRNRAPLDDSGMPKDRFSAEMPDATLATLKIQPSEPRDSAVYFCASGLNEKLFFGSGTQLSVL.

The V gene is TRBV12-3 or TRBV12-4, the J gene TRBJ1-2; the D call from TCRdb, TRBD1, cannot be confirmed without DNA. The CDR3 loop spans 13 amino acids. Here the CDR3 reads CASSSLRGLGYTF.

Its frequency marks this clonotype as medium-sized (0.01 to 0.1%). The chain uses TRBV6-1 and TRBJ2-3; the D call from TCRdb, TRBD2, cannot be confirmed without DNA. Germline CDR1 MNHNS, CDR2 SASEGT. The CDR3 has 18 amino acids. Here the CDR3 reads CASSEARLAVASTDTQYF.

This clonotype is identified as large from frequency. This rearrangement joins TRBV29-1 to TRBJ1-4; the TCRdb call, TRBD1, lacks DNA for checking. The CDR3 consists of 13 residues. Per the germline V gene, CDR1 is SQVTM and CDR2 is ANQGSEA. CDR3 sequence reads: CSVAGAGSEKLFF.

Frequency places this clonotype as medium-sized. V and J are TRBV6-1 and TRBJ2-1; TCRdb names TRBD2, which stays unverified in the absence of DNA. Per germline, CDR1 MNHNS and CDR2 SASEGT. CDR3 length equals 18 residues. CDR3 protein: CASSIRGASGGLYNEQFF.

This clonotype shows up as medium-sized by frequency. The chain links TRBV6-1 to TRBJ2-2. Germline assignment: CDR1 MNHNS and CDR2 SASEGT. CDR3 length: 12 amino acids. The CDR3 sequence is CASTVDVGELFF.

The rearrangement joins TRBV27 to TRBJ1-1; TCRdb outputs TRBD1, but without DNA this stays unchecked. This CDR3 is 13 amino acids long. Per germline, CDR1 MNHEY and CDR2 SMNVEV (reference sequence). CDR3: CASSLRPSTEAFF.

This clonotype is called medium-sized based on its frequency. V usage is TRBV29-1 and J usage is TRBJ2-3; TCRdb calls TRBD1, which cannot be checked without DNA. Germline-derived CDR1 and CDR2 are SQVTM and ANQGSEA. The CDR3 has 16 amino acids. CDR3 amino acids: CSSSSGTYSSTDTQYF.

Measured by frequency, this clonotype is medium-sized (0.01 to 0.1%). The chain has TRBV5-4 and TRBJ2-2; TCRdb selects TRBD2, and the lack of DNA leaves this call unchecked. Germline V lookup: CDR1 SGHNT, CDR2 YYREEE (reference sequence). This CDR3 spans 16 amino acids. CDR3 sequence reads: CASSSQAGIGTGELFF.

The V and J genes are TRBV6-6 and TRBJ1-1; the TCRdb call, TRBD1, lacks DNA for checking. CDR3 length: 13 amino acids. CDR1 is MNHNY, CDR2 SVGAGI, per germline (reference sequence). The CDR3 region is CASRRDRGWVAFF.

By frequency, this clonotype registers medium-sized (0.01 to 0.1%). This rearrangement joins TRBV5-5 to TRBJ2-6. Germline V lookup: CDR1 SGHKS, CDR2 YYEKEE (reference sequence). This CDR3 region has 14 residues. CDR3 residues: CASTSGSGANVLTF.

Judged by frequency, this clonotype is medium-sized (0.01 to 0.1%). The chain has TRBV5-6 and TRBJ2-5. CDR3 size: 13 residues. Germline-derived CDR1 and CDR2 are SGHDT and YYEEEE. The CDR3 sequence is CASSLGSQETQYF.

The genes are TRBV6-1 and TRBJ1-1; the TCRdb D gene call, TRBD1, has no DNA to confirm it. Germline CDR1 and CDR2: MNHNS and SASEGT. There are 15 residues in the CDR3. CDR3 region: CASSLAGTVNTEAFF.

V is TRBV29-1 and J is TRBJ2-1; the D gene TCRdb calls, TRBD2, cannot be checked with no DNA. This CDR3 has 14 amino acids. CDR1 is SQVTM, CDR2 ANQGSEA, per germline. The CDR3 region is CSVELLATYNEQFF.

This clonotype is labeled medium-sized based on frequency. The V and J genes are TRBV5-6 and TRBJ2-5. This CDR3 is 15 amino acids long. Germline loops: CDR1 SGHDT, CDR2 YYEEEE. The CDR3 sequence is CASSLADWYKETQYF.

This chain uses TRBV20-1 with TRBJ2-5; TCRdb calls TRBD1, which cannot be checked without DNA. This CDR3 is 13 amino acids long. Germline V gene lookup returns CDR1 DFQATT and CDR2 SNEGSKA (reference sequence). The CDR3: CSAWGDTQETQYF.

Measured by frequency, this clonotype is medium-sized. This chain joins TRBV6-6 and TRBJ2-1. Germline assignment: CDR1 MNHNY and CDR2 SVGAGI (reference sequence). The CDR3 totals 16 residues. This CDR3 reads CASSLFSEMVYNEQFF.

CDR3 sequence: CASSPPNRGNSPLHF. The chain joins TRBV18 to TRBJ1-6; TCRdb selects TRBD1, and the lack of DNA leaves this call unchecked. The CDR3 runs 15 residues. CDR1 and CDR2 (germline): KGHSH, LQKENI.